Listed below are T cell receptor beta chains from one sample, sequenced in a study of CD8 T cells in ankylosing spondylitis. Each CDR3 protein is one row after TCRdb ran MiXCR on the 5' RACE reads. The repertoire consists of a few hundred thousand distinct CDR3 sequences, with around 22% occurring once and the leading ten covering about 17%. What was sequenced was blood, either unsorted or a sorted T cell fraction (not recorded which). These receptors all come from a male donor with ankylosing spondylitis. CDR3s include the opening cysteine and the closing phenylalanine or tryptophan. Each record gives: V gene, J gene, CDR3 protein.

V: TRBV12-3/TRBV12-4; J: TRBJ2-7; CDR3: CASRTGYEQYF
V: TRBV5-1; J: TRBJ2-7; CDR3: CASSLSFRTGVYEQYF
V: TRBV20-1; J: TRBJ2-5; CDR3: CSARDSGRETQYF
V: TRBV7-8; J: TRBJ2-4; CDR3: CASSRGTSGSLDIQYF
V: TRBV20-1; J: TRBJ2-3; CDR3: CSARVREEADTQYF
V: TRBV7-3; J: TRBJ2-1; CDR3: CASSPNQGNEQFF
V: TRBV10-3; J: TRBJ2-7; CDR3: CAIRVAEGQGEQYF
V: TRBV5-1; J: TRBJ2-3; CDR3: CASSRRQVADTQYF
V: TRBV20-1; J: TRBJ1-1; CDR3: CSAYDRNTEAFF
V: TRBV20-1; J: TRBJ1-2; CDR3: CSARDPRQGGYTF
V: TRBV29-1; J: TRBJ2-7; CDR3: CSVTWTGAYEQYF
V: TRBV5-1; J: TRBJ2-2; CDR3: CASSAGTGINTGELFF
V: TRBV20-1; J: TRBJ1-5; CDR3: CSAGKGADLNQPQHF
V: TRBV7-9; J: TRBJ1-5; CDR3: CASSFDRIVGNQPQHF
V: TRBV27; J: TRBJ1-4; CDR3: CASSSEHRDEEKLFF
V: TRBV7-2; J: TRBJ2-1; CDR3: CASSLSPGEQFF
V: TRBV4-3; J: TRBJ2-5; CDR3: CASSQDVQGGETQYF
V: TRBV5-6; J: TRBJ2-4; CDR3: CASSPVGTGLKNIQYF
V: TRBV11-2; J: TRBJ2-1; CDR3: CASSSLGGRFEQFF
V: TRBV9; J: TRBJ1-1; CDR3: CASSKSVSTEAFF
V: TRBV9; J: TRBJ2-3; CDR3: CASSPLAGSADTQYF
V: TRBV5-1; J: TRBJ2-1; CDR3: CASSPEPSGSSYNEQFF
V: TRBV10-3; J: TRBJ1-2; CDR3: CAISGGQGFGTGYTF
V: TRBV29-1; J: TRBJ2-5; CDR3: CSVEPQTKETQYF
V: TRBV20-1; J: TRBJ2-3; CDR3: CSGDSDTDTQYF
V: TRBV29-1; J: TRBJ2-2; CDR3: CSARLALDTGELFF
V: TRBV3-1; J: TRBJ1-5; CDR3: CASSQHTGNQPQHF
V: TRBV29-1; J: TRBJ2-3; CDR3: CSVAGGGTQYF
V: TRBV14; J: TRBJ1-1; CDR3: CASSQGPISEAFF
V: TRBV11-1; J: TRBJ2-1; CDR3: CASSLGSDYNEQFF
V: TRBV5-1; J: TRBJ1-5; CDR3: CASSQGAGDQPQHF
V: TRBV20-1; J: TRBJ2-7; CDR3: CSARPTRTSGRGNSYEQYF
V: TRBV5-1; J: TRBJ2-1; CDR3: CASRASGTPDNEQFF
V: TRBV15; J: TRBJ1-5; CDR3: CATSRESIGNQPQHF
V: TRBV29-1; J: TRBJ1-2; CDR3: CSERGGYGYTF
V: TRBV5-1; J: TRBJ2-1; CDR3: CASSPRVAAPYNEQFF
V: TRBV4-1; J: TRBJ2-2; CDR3: CASSQVGRRELFF
V: TRBV4-1; J: TRBJ2-1; CDR3: CASLTSGSYNEQFF
V: TRBV29-1; J: TRBJ1-1; CDR3: CSVDRGINTEAFF
V: TRBV5-1; J: TRBJ1-5; CDR3: CASSLGSGAYNQPQHF
V: TRBV20-1; J: TRBJ1-4; CDR3: CSARGGGRGMEKLFF
V: TRBV5-6; J: TRBJ1-6; CDR3: CASSSDRYSPLHF
V: TRBV6-1; J: TRBJ2-3; CDR3: CASSLELSRADTQYF
V: TRBV3-1; J: TRBJ1-1; CDR3: CASSKPGQWNTEAFF
V: TRBV4-2; J: TRBJ2-1; CDR3: CASSRPGLAAVKGSNEQFF
V: TRBV30; J: TRBJ2-2; CDR3: CAWAIRQGAWGELFF
V: TRBV20-1; J: TRBJ1-1; CDR3: CSASRRGWNTEAFF
V: TRBV12-3/TRBV12-4; J: TRBJ2-5; CDR3: CASSPISRGETQYF